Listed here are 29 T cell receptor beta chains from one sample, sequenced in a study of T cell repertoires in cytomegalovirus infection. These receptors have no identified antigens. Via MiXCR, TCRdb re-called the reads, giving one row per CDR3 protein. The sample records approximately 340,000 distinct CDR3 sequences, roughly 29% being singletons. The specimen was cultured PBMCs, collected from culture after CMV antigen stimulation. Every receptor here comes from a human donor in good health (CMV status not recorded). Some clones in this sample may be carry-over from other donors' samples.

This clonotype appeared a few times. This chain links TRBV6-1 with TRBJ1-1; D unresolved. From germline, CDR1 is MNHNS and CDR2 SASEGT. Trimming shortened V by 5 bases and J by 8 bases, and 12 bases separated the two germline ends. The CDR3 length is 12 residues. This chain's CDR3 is CASSFPNREAFF. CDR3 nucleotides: TGTGCCAGCAGTTTCCCAAACCGAGAAGCTTTCTTT.

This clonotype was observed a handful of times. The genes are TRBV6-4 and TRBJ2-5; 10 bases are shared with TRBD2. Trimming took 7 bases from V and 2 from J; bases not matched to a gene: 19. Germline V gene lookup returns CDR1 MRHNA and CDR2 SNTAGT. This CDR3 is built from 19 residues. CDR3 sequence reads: CASTLGEGTSAQDQETQYF. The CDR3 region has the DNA TGTGCCAGCACATTAGGGGAAGGGACTAGCGCGCAGGATCAAGAGACCCAGTACTTC.

The CDR3 sequence: CASSYGLDEKLFF. CDR3 in DNA: TGTGCCAGCAGTTACGGGTTGGATGAAAAACTGTTTTTT. This chain connects TRBV6-8 to TRBJ1-4; D call uncertain. Germline V gene lookup returns CDR1 MNHGY and CDR2 SAAAGT. The CDR3 is 13 amino acids. Trimming removed 2 bases from V and 6 bases from J, with 7 bases in between.

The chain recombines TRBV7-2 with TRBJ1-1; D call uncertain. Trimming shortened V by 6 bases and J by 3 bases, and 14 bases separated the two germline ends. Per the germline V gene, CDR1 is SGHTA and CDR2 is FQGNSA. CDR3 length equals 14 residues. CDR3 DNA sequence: TGTGCCAGCAGGCTATGGGGAGCAGACACTGAAGCTTTCTTT. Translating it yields CASRLWGADTEAFF.

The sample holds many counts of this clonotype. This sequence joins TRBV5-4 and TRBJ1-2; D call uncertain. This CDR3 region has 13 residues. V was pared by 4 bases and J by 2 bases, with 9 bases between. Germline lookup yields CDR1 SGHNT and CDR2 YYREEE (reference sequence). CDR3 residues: CASSLDGNYGYTF. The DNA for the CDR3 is TGTGCCAGCAGCCTGGACGGGAACTATGGCTACACCTTC.

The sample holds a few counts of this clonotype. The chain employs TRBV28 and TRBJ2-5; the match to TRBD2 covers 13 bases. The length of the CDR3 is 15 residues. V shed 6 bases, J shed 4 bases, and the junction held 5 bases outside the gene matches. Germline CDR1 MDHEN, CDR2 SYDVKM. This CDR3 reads CASRRLAGGRETQYF. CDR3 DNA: TGTGCCAGCAGGCGACTAGCGGGAGGACGAGAGACCCAGTACTTC.

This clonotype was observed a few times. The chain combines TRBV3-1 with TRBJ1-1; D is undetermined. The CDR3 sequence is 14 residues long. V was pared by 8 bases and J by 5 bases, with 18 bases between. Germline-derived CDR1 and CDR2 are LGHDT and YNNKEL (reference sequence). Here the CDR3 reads CASANAIGSTEAFF. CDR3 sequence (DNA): TGTGCCAGCGCCAACGCAATTGGGAGTACTGAAGCTTTCTTT.

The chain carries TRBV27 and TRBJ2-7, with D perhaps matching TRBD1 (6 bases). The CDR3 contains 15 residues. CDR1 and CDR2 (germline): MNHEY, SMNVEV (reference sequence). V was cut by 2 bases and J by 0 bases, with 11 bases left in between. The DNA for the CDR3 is TGTGCCAGCAGTTTAAGGGACACCCTCTCCTACGAGCAGTACTTC. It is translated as CASSLRDTLSYEQYF.

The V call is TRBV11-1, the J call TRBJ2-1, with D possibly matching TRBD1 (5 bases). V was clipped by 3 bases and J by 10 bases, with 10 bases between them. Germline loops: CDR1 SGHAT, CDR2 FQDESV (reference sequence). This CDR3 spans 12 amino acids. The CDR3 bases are TGTGCCAGCAGCTTTGGGGCCGGCGAGCAGTTCTTC. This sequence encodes CASSFGAGEQFF.

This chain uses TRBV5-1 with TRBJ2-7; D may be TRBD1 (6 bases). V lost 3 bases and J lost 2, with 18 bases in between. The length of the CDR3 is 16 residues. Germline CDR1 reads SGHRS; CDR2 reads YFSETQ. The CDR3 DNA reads TGCGCCAGCAGCTACCTACAGGGTTTGGGCGCCTACGAGCAGTACTTC. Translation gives CASSYLQGLGAYEQYF.

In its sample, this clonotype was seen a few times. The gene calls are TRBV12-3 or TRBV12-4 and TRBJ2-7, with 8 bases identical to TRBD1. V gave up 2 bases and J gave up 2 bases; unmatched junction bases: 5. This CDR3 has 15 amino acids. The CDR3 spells CASSLTDRDPYEQYF. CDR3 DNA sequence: TGTGCCAGCAGTTTAACGGACAGGGATCCCTACGAGCAGTACTTC.

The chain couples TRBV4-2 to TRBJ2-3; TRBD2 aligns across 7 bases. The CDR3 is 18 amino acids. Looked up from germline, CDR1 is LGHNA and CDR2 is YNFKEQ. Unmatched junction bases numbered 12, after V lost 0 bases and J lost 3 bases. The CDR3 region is CASSQDYRVGGMTDTQYF. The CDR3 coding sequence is TGTGCCAGCAGCCAAGATTATCGTGTGGGGGGGATGACAGATACGCAGTATTTT.

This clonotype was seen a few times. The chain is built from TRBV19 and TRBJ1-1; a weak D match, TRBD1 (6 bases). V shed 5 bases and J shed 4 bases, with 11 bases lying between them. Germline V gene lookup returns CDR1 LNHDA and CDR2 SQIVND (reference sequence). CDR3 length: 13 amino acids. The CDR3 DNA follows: TGTGCCAGTAGTCCCCGGGGGCGCACTGAAGCTTTCTTT. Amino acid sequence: CASSPRGRTEAFF. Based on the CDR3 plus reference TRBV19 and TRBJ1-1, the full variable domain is DGGITQSPKYLFRKEGQNVTLSCEQNLNHDAMYWYRQDPGQGLRLIYYSQIVNDFQKGDIAEGYSVSREKKESFPLTVTSAQKNPTAFYLCASSPRGRTEAFFGQGTRLTVV.

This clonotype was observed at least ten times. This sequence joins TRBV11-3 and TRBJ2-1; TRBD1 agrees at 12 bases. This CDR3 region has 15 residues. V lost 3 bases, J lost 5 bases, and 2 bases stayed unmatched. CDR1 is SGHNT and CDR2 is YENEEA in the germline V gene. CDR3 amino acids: CASSLGQGAHNEQFF. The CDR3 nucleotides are TGTGCCAGCAGCTTGGGACAGGGGGCCCACAATGAGCAGTTCTTC.

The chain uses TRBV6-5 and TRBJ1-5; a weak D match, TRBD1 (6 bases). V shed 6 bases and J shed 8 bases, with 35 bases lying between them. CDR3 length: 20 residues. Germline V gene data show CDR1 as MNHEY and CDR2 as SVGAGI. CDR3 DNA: TGTGCCAGCAGGCGACGTTCCCCGGGACATGAGGACCATGGGGTGAAGCCCCAGCATTTT. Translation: CASRRRSPGHEDHGVKPQHF.

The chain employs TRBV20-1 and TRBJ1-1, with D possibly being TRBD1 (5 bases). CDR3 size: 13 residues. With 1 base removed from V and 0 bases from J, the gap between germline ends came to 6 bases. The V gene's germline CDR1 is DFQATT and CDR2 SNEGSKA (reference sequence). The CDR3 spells CSARGGVNTEAFF. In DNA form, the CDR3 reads TGCAGTGCTAGAGGAGGGGTGAACACTGAAGCTTTCTTT.

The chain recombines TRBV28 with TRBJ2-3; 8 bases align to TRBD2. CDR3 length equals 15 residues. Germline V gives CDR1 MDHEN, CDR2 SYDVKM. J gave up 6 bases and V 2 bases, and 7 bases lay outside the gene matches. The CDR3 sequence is CASSLVAGGLDTQYF. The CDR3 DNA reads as TGTGCCAGCAGTTTAGTGGCGGGGGGCCTGGATACGCAGTATTTT.

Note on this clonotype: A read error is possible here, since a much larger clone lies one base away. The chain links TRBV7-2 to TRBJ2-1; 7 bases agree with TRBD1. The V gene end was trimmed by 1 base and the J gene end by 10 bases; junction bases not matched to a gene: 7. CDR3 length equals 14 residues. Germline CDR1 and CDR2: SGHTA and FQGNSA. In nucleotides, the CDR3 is TGTGCCAGCAGCTTAGTGAGGGGGCTGAAAGAGCAGTTCTTC. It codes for CASSLVRGLKEQFF.

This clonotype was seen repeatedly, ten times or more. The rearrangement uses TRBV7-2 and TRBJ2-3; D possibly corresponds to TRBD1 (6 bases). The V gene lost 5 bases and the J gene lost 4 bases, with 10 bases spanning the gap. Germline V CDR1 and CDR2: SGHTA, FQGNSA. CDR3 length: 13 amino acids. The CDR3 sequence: CASSPGQPDTQYF. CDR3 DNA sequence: TGTGCCAGCAGCCCCGGACAGCCAGATACGCAGTATTTT.

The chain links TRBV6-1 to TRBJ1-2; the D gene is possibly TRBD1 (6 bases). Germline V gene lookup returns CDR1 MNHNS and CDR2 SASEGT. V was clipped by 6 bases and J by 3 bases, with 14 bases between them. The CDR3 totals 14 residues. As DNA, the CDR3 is TGTGCCAGCAGGGGGCCGGGACACGACTATGGCTACACCTTC. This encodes CASRGPGHDYGYTF.

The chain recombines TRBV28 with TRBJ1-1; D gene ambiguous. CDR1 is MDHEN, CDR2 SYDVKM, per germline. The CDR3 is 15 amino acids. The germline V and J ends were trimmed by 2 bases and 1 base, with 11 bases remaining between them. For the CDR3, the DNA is TGTGCCAGCAGTTTAGGGAGTTTGCGGAACACTGAAGCTTTCTTT. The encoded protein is CASSLGSLRNTEAFF.

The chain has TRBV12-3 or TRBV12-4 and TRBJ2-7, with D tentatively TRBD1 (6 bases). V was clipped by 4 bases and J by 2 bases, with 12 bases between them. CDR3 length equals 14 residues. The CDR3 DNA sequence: TGTGCCAGCAGTTCGACAGGTCATCCCTACGAGCAGTACTTC. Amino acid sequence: CASSSTGHPYEQYF.

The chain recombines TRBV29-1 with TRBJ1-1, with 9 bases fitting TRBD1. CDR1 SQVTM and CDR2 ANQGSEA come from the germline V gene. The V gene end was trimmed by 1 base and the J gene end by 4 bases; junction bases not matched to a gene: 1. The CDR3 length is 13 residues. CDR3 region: CSVEATGGTEAFF. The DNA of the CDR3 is TGCAGCGTTGAAGCGACAGGGGGCACTGAAGCTTTCTTT.

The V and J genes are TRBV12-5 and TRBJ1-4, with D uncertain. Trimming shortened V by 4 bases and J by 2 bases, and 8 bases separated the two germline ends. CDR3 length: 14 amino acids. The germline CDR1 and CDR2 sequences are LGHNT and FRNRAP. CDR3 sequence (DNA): TGTGCTAGTGGTTCGACAAGCACTAATGAAAAACTGTTTTTT. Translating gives CASGSTSTNEKLFF.

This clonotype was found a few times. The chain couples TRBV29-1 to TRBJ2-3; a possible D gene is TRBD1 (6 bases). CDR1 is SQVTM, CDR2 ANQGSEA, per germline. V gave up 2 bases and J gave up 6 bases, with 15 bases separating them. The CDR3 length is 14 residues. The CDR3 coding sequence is TGCAGCGTTGAATGGGACATAAGAGGGGATACGCAGTATTTT. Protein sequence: CSVEWDIRGDTQYF.

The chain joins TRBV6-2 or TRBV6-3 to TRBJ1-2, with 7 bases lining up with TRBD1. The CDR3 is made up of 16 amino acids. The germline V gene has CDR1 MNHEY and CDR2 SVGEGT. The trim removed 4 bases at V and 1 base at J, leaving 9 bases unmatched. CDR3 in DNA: TGTGCCAGCAGTTCGCTTTCCGGGACAGTTAACTATGGCTACACCTTC. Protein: CASSSLSGTVNYGYTF.

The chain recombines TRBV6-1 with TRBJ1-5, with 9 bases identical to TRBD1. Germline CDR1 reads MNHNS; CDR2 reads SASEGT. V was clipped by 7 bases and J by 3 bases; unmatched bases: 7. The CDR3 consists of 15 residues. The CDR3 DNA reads TGTGCCAGCAAAAGGGACAGGGACCCCAATCAGCCCCAGCATTTT. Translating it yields CASKRDRDPNQPQHF.

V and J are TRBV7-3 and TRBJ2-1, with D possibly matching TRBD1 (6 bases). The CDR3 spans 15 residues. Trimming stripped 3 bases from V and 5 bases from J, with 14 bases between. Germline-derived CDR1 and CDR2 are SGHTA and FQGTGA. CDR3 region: CASSFTGNTNNEQFF. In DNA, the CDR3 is TGTGCCAGCAGCTTTACAGGGAACACGAACAATGAGCAGTTCTTC.

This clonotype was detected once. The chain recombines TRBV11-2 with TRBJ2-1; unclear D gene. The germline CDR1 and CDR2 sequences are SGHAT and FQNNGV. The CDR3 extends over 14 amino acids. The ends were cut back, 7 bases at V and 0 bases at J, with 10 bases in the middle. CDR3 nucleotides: TGTGCCAGCACCCCGGGTGGCTCCTACAATGAGCAGTTCTTC. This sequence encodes CASTPGGSYNEQFF.